This TCR beta chain was profiled in a study of metastatic and nonmetastatic thyroid tumors (dated by TCRdb to the early 2020s). About the full investigation: Repertoires from peripheral blood and from tumor or nodule tissue samples of malignant and benign thyroid patients were compared. Overall study results and their limits: In both blood and tumor samples, malignant tumors were reported to have significantly higher TCR beta diversity than benign nodules.

No patient had received any treatment before thyroid surgery. Patient clinical samples collected from about 2011 to 2018 were retrospectively analysed using T-cell receptor beta sequencing. The method behind the library was PCR. Sequencer: Illumina HiSeq 4000. High-throughput sequencing was used to profile the CDR3 region of the TCR beta-chain in every patient. As for the authors' bioinformatics: Drawing on CDR3 differences between clinicopathological groups, the researchers built a classifier meant to tell apart patients with distant-metastatic papillary thyroid cancer. Repertoire diversity was assessed with the Shannon index, and tumor-blood repertoire similarity with the Morisita-Horn index. TCRdb applied fastp at Q25 and MiXCR to the public reads, then kept only in-frame beta chains. TCRdb, rather than the study authors, made the V and J calls. In this sample the table shows almost 85,000 clones, about 12% of which occur a single time. Together, the top ten hold roughly 10% of the sample.

In this sample, this clone turned up many times. Its antigen is not yet known. It has no much larger one-base neighbor in the sample; base qualities were not kept. The sample was tumor tissue. The TCR sequence derives from a female donor with papillary thyroid cancer or a benign thyroid nodule (not recorded which). Some clones in this sample may be carry-over from other donors' samples.

The bases are TGTGCCAGCAGCCAAGGAGGGAAGAACACTGAAGCTTTCTTT. Its amino acids are CASSQGGKNTEAFF. The V and J segments used are TRBV14 and TRBJ1-1, with no confident D gene call. Including cysteine and phenylalanine, the CDR3 has 14 amino acids. This entry keeps only the CDR3 DNA: 42 bases, framed from base 1. The germline V gene encodes CDR1 SGHDN and CDR2 FVKESK. V and J lose 1 base and 1 base, and a span of 7 bases separates them.